These 10 T cell receptor beta chains came from one sample sequenced in a study of graft-versus-host responses after intestinal transplantation (dated by TCRdb to about 2021). Per the publication, the time point label means: cells obtained before transplantation from donor or recipient. The method was the immunoSEQ multiplex PCR assay. TCRdb carries this immuneACCESS record with in-frame sequences only. Its versions omit some clonotypes, under half of them owing to an unresolved V gene in the studies checked, with the rest unexplained. The sample table records 21,000 or so clones; 55% to 70% of these occur just once. The ten top clones hold approximately 1% of the sample. This material consisted of alloreactive CD4+ T cells from a mixed lymphocyte reaction culture, taken before intestinal transplant. Interpreted using the paper, the cell subset or site label stands for: CFSE-low proliferating T cells sorted from roughly 6-day pre-transplant mixed lymphocyte reaction (GvH or HvG direction). These receptors came from a human patient who received an intestinal transplant.

The V call is TRBV5-1, the J call TRBJ2-1; D not resolved. CDR3 length equals 17 residues. V gave up 2 bases and J gave up 6 bases, with 21 bases separating them. Looked up from germline, CDR1 is SGHRS and CDR2 is YFSETQ. CDR3 residues: CASSLGHLVLTTNEQFF. The CDR3 DNA follows: TGCGCCAGCAGCTTAGGTCATCTAGTCCTTACTACCAATGAGCAGTTCTTC. Full variable domain (remainder filled in from reference TRBV5-1 and TRBJ2-1): KAGVTQTPRYLIKTRGQQVTLSCSPISGHRSVSWYQQTPGQGLQFLFEYFSETQRNKGNFPGRFSGRQFSNSRSEMNVSTLELGDSALYLCASSLGHLVLTTNEQFFGPGTRLTVL.

The CDR3 sequence: CAWSRRRGHTEAFF. In DNA, the CDR3 is TGTGCCTGGAGTAGAAGGCGGGGACACACTGAAGCTTTCTTT. V and J are TRBV30 and TRBJ1-1; D perhaps matches TRBD1 (5 bases). The CDR3 is 14 amino acids. V shed 2 bases and J shed 3 bases, with 13 bases lying between them. Per the germline V gene, CDR1 is GTSNPN and CDR2 is SVGIG (reference sequence).

The chain is built from TRBV6-5 and TRBJ1-2, with TRBD1 matching 7 bases. V shed 0 bases and J 4 bases; nucleotides not matched to a gene: 5. Germline CDR1 is MNHEY and CDR2 is SVGAGI. The CDR3 sequence is 15 residues long. The CDR3 region is CASSYSATGSYGYTF. As DNA, the CDR3 is TGTGCCAGCAGTTACTCGGCGACAGGGAGCTATGGCTACACCTTC.

This clone was seen once. CDR3 DNA sequence: TGTGCCAGCTCACCAGTACGGAGCTCCTACGAGCAGTACTTC. Its protein is CASSPVRSSYEQYF. This chain links TRBV18 with TRBJ2-7; D unclear. Trimming removed 2 bases from V and 0 bases from J, with 8 bases in between. Germline CDR1 and CDR2: KGHSH and LQKENI. The CDR3 has 14 amino acids.

The chain carries TRBV30 and TRBJ1-2; possible D gene TRBD1, 6 bases. From germline, CDR1 is GTSNPN and CDR2 SVGIG (reference sequence). The length of the CDR3 is 15 residues. V was trimmed by 3 bases and J by 5 bases, leaving 19 bases between them. The chain's CDR3 is CAWRVPSGGRYGYTF. CDR3 in DNA: TGTGCCTGGAGGGTGCCCAGCGGGGGGCGTTATGGCTACACCTTC.

This clone was picked up a small number of times. The chain uses TRBV29-1 and TRBJ1-2; no clear D gene. Per the germline V gene, CDR1 is SQVTM and CDR2 is ANQGSEA. Trimming pared 4 bases from V and 7 bases from J, leaving 10 bases between. The CDR3 is 11 residues long. The CDR3 spells CSVGWAGGYTF. CDR3 coding DNA: TGCAGCGTTGGGTGGGCCGGTGGCTACACCTTC.

Only a few counts were recorded for this clone. The rearrangement joins TRBV9 to TRBJ2-1; D is unclear. V was pared by 0 bases and J by 5 bases, with 9 bases between. The CDR3 has 14 residues. CDR1 and CDR2 from the germline V gene are SGDLS and YYNGEE. In DNA, the CDR3 is TGTGCCAGCAGCGTAGCGGGTCGGAACAATGAGCAGTTCTTC. The encoded protein is CASSVAGRNNEQFF.

In DNA form, the CDR3 reads TGTGCCAGCTCACCACTCCGCGGAGTTAAACAAGAGACCCAGTACTTC. Translating gives CASSPLRGVKQETQYF. This chain links TRBV18 with TRBJ2-5, with D uncertain. The CDR3 has 16 amino acids. V lost 1 base and J 2 bases, leaving 14 bases between the germline ends. Germline CDR1 KGHSH, CDR2 LQKENI. Full variable domain (rest looked up from reference TRBV18 and TRBJ2-5): NAGVMQNPRHLVRRRGQEARLRCSPMKGHSHVYWYRQLPEEGLKFMVYLQKENIIDESGMPKERFSAEFPKEGPSILRIQQVVRGDSAAYFCASSPLRGVKQETQYFGPGTRLLVL.

The V call is TRBV6-6, the J call TRBJ1-2; D remains ambiguous. Trimming stripped 2 bases from V and 8 bases from J, with 12 bases between. Germline V gene data show CDR1 as MNHNY and CDR2 as SVGAGI (reference sequence). This CDR3 is 13 amino acids long. CDR3 coding DNA: TGTGCCAGCAGTTACCGAGGCAGTGAGGGCTACACCTTC. Translated, it gives CASSYRGSEGYTF.

V and J are TRBV5-1 and TRBJ2-2; the D gene is possibly TRBD1 (5 bases). The germline gives CDR1 SGHRS, CDR2 YFSETQ. Trimming stripped 2 bases from V and 5 bases from J, with 16 bases between. CDR3 length: 16 residues. CDR3 nucleotide sequence: TGCGCCAGCAGCTTCGAACAGGCTATAGAAACCGGGGAGCTGTTTTTT. It yields the protein CASSFEQAIETGELFF.